This T cell receptor (beta chain) was recovered during a study of OX40 agonist ivuxolimab in advanced cancers. Sequencing used immunoSEQ multiplex PCR; TCRdb keeps in-frame clones, though not all of them. The data show over 80,000 clones, around 87% seen once. Germline CDR1 reads SQVTM; CDR2 reads ANQGSEA. This CDR3 is built from 13 residues. Trimming cost V 4 bases and J 6 bases; bases outside gene matches: 4. Sequenced material: CD4+ or CD8+ T cells sorted from blood, taken in a trial of the OX40 agonist ivuxolimab. The rearrangement links TRBV29-1 to TRBJ1-3; 9 nucleotides match TRBD1. The sequence derives from an adult with an advanced solid tumor such as melanoma, head and neck, liver or kidney cancer. CDR3 protein: CSVGQGGENTIYF. CDR3 DNA: TGCAGCGTTGGACAGGGGGGCGAAAACACCATATATTTT.